The 4 T cell receptor beta chains in this list originate from one sample, sequenced in a study of cytomegalovirus exposure and HLA in healthy donors (dated by TCRdb to about 2017). Libraries were made using the immunoSEQ multiplex PCR assay. A mixture of 60 forward primers for TCR Vbeta segments and 13 reverse primers for TCR Jbeta segments was used in the multiplex PCR. TCRdb holds this immuneACCESS table with in-frame rearrangements only. Some clones are missing; in checked studies, unresolved V genes explain under half, and the rest has no known cause. Counted in this sample were some 200,000 clones; around 81% of them appeared once. In total, the top ten clones hold approximately 2% of the sample. The sample was PBMCs. These receptors were collected from a woman aged 25 to 39 in good health and CMV-seronegative.

The CDR3 DNA reads as TGTGCCAGCAGTTTCTATGGAGAGACCCAGTACTTC. Translating gives CASSFYGETQYF. The J gene is TRBJ2-5, the V gene TRBV27; D not certain. Trimming stripped 3 bases from V and 4 bases from J, with 6 bases between. Germline V CDR1 and CDR2: MNHEY, SMNVEV (reference sequence). The CDR3 extends over 12 amino acids.

The chain recombines TRBV9 with TRBJ2-5, with 8 bases that match TRBD2. The CDR3 spans 17 residues. Per germline, CDR1 SGDLS and CDR2 YYNGEE. V gave up 4 bases and J gave up 5 bases; unmatched junction bases: 16. The CDR3 DNA reads as TGTGCCAGCAGCCCCGAGACTAGCGCGGAGGAGGGTGAGACCCAGTACTTC. Its protein is CASSPETSAEEGETQYF.

This clone appeared a few times. The chain uses TRBV7-9 and TRBJ2-5, with D unresolved. The V and J ends lost 5 bases and 4 bases respectively, with 8 bases between them. Germline V gene lookup returns CDR1 SEHNR and CDR2 FQNEAQ (reference sequence). CDR3 length: 12 amino acids. The DNA of the CDR3 is TGTGCCAGCAGCGGTCAGGCAGAGACCCAGTACTTC. Protein: CASSGQAETQYF.

The genes are TRBV5-1 and TRBJ1-2; 10 nucleotides agree with TRBD1. Germline CDR1 SGHRS, CDR2 YFSETQ. Trimming at V came to 4 bases and at J to 2 bases, leaving 8 bases not matched to a gene. CDR3 length: 16 residues. The CDR3 protein is CASSLDRGPRNYGYTF. CDR3 coding DNA: TGCGCCAGCAGCCTTGACAGGGGGCCCAGAAACTATGGCTACACCTTC.